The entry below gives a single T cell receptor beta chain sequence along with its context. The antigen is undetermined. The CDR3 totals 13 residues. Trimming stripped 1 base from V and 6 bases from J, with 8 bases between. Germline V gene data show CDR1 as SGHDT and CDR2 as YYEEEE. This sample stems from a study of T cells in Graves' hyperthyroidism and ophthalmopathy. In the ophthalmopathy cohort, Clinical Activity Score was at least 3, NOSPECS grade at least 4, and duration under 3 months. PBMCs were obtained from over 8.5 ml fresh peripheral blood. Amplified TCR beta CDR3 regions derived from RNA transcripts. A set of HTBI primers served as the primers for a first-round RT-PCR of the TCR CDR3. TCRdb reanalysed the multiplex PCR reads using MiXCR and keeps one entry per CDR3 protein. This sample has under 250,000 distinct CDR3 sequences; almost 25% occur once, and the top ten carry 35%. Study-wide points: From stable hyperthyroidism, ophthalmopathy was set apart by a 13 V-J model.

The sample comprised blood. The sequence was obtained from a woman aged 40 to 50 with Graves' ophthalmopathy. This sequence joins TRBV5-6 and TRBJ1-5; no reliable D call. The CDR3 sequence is CASSLFGVQPQHF. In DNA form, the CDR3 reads TGTGCCAGCAGCTTGTTTGGGGTTCAGCCCCAGCATTTT.